The present TCR beta chain was sequenced within a study of metastatic and nonmetastatic thyroid tumors. On the study more broadly: Malignant and benign thyroid patients had repertoires compared in peripheral blood and tumor or nodule tissue. Study-level findings and limits: Significantly higher TCR beta diversity was reportedly seen in malignant thyroid tumors than benign nodules, in blood and tumor.

This clone was counted ten times or more. The antigen is unknown. A junction boundary mismatches the germline segment, possibly from a read error. The same CDR3 is also encoded by other DNA sequences in this sample. Prior to thyroid surgery, none of the patients had received any treatment. Original data processing: It was from CDR3 differences across clinicopathological groups that a distant-metastasis classifier for papillary thyroid cancer was built. TCRdb re-analyzed the PCR reads using MiXCR. The V and J calls shown here were made by TCRdb, not taken from the authors' results. The table records tens of thousands of clones, approximately 19% of them present only once. The V gene's germline CDR1 is MNHEY and CDR2 SVGEGT. The CDR3 sequence is 16 residues long.

The sequence was collected from a female donor with papillary thyroid cancer or a benign thyroid nodule (not recorded which). Some clones in this sample may be carry-over from other donors' samples. Sequencing was carried out using blood. This sequence joins TRBV6-2 or TRBV6-3 and TRBJ2-3; TRBD2 is a possible D gene (6 bases). DNA for the CDR3: TGTGCCAGCAGTAAGTCGGGGGAAACTAGCACAGATACACAGTATTTT. It is translated as CASSKSGETSTDTQYF.